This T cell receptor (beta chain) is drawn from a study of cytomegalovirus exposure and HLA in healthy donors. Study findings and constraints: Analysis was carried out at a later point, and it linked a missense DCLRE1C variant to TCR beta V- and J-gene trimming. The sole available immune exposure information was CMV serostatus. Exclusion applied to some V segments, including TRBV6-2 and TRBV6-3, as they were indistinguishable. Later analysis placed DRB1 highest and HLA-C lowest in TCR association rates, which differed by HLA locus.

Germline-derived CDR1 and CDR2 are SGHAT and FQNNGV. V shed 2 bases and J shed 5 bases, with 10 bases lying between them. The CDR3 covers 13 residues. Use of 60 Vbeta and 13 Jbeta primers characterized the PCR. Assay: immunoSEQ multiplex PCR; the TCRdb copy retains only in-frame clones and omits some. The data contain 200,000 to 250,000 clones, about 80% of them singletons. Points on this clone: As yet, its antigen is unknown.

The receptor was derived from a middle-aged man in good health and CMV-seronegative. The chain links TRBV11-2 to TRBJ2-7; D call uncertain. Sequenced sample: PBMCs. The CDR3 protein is CASSLIVPDEQYF. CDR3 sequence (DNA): TGTGCCAGCAGCTTAATAGTGCCGGACGAGCAGTACTTC.